Each of the 21 T cell receptor beta chains below was sequenced from the same sample in a study of blood T cell repertoires in COVID-19. Only in-frame clones appear in the TCRdb table, and some are missing; sequencing was by immunoSEQ multiplex PCR. The sample has roughly 78,000 clones, over 75% seen once. The sequencing sample was made of peripheral blood. These TCRs come from a man aged 50-59 years with acute or convalescent COVID-19.

The chain recombines TRBV5-6 with TRBJ2-3, with D tentatively TRBD2 (6 bases). CDR1 and CDR2 from the germline V gene are SGHDT and YYEEEE. This CDR3 has 15 amino acids. Between the trimmed V and J ends, which lost 0 bases and 6 bases, there was a span of 14 bases. The DNA for the CDR3 is TGTGCCAGCAGCTTGGGGGGGACTGCGGCGGATACGCAGTATTTT. Its protein product is CASSLGGTAADTQYF.

This clone occurred once. This chain uses TRBV27 with TRBJ2-7; tentatively, D is TRBD1 (6 bases). The CDR3 length is 12 residues. Trimming removed 5 bases at V and 4 bases at J, with 9 bases between. Per germline, CDR1 MNHEY and CDR2 SMNVEV (reference sequence). The CDR3 here is CASSHGQYEQYF. The CDR3, as DNA: TGTGCCAGCAGTCACGGACAGTACGAGCAGTACTTC.

This chain connects TRBV5-4 to TRBJ2-7; 8 nucleotides line up with TRBD1. This CDR3 is 15 amino acids long. Germline V gene lookup returns CDR1 SGHNT and CDR2 YYREEE (reference sequence). The ends lost 4 bases at V and 1 base at J; junction bases unmatched: 7. The CDR3 DNA reads TGTGCCAGCAGCGATCAGGGGGCTAGGTCCTACGAGCAGTACTTC. Protein sequence: CASSDQGARSYEQYF.

The gene calls are TRBV24-1 and TRBJ2-3; D perhaps matches TRBD2 (7 bases). The CDR3 is 15 residues long. Germline assignment: CDR1 KGHDR and CDR2 SFDVKD. V lost 4 bases and J 5 bases, leaving 15 bases between the germline ends. In DNA form, the CDR3 reads TGTGCCACCAGTGACCCCGGGGGGCGAGGAGATACGCAGTATTTT. As protein: CATSDPGGRGDTQYF.

A few counts support this clone. This chain uses TRBV27 with TRBJ1-1; D possibly corresponds to TRBD1 (5 bases). The CDR3 consists of 14 residues. Deletions cut 5 bases from V and 5 bases from J, with 15 bases between. Per the germline V gene, CDR1 is MNHEY and CDR2 is SMNVEV (reference sequence). The CDR3 DNA reads TGTGCCAGCAGTAAACGCGACAGAGCTACTGAAGCTTTCTTT. It translates to CASSKRDRATEAFF.

The rearrangement uses TRBV2 and TRBJ2-3, with 7 bases matching TRBD2. Germline V gene lookup returns CDR1 SNHLY and CDR2 FYNNEI. The CDR3 runs to 14 residues. Trimming took 7 bases from V and 2 from J; bases not matched to a gene: 6. The CDR3 DNA sequence: TGTGCCAGCACACGGGAGGAAAACACAGATACGCAGTATTTT. Translated: CASTREENTDTQYF.

The chain uses TRBV27 and TRBJ1-4, with a tentative D call TRBD1 (6 bases). The germline V gene has CDR1 MNHEY and CDR2 SMNVEV (reference sequence). With 2 bases removed from V and 3 bases from J, the gap between germline ends came to 7 bases. The CDR3 spans 14 residues. CDR3 protein: CASSLNRANEKLFF. DNA for the CDR3: TGTGCCAGCAGTTTAAACAGGGCTAATGAAAAACTGTTTTTT.

The chain employs TRBV19 and TRBJ1-1, with 8 positions matching TRBD1. The junction had 9 bases not matched to a gene; V was cut back by 6 bases and J by 3 bases. CDR3 length equals 15 residues. The germline CDR1 and CDR2 sequences are LNHDA and SQIVND (reference sequence). CDR3 nucleotide sequence: TGTGCCAGTAGCATGCAGGGGGCCCGGGACACTGAAGCTTTCTTT. It is translated as CASSMQGARDTEAFF.

CDR3 bases: TGTGCCAGCAGTCGGGGGGGACAAGAGACCCAGTACTTC. As protein: CASSRGGQETQYF. The chain has TRBV2 and TRBJ2-5; 8 bases map to TRBD2. After removal of 5 bases from V and 2 bases from J, the junction contained 1 base not matched to a gene. Germline V CDR1 and CDR2: SNHLY, FYNNEI. The CDR3 spans 13 residues.

In nucleotides, the CDR3 is TGTGCCAGCAGTCAGTCGTTCTTGGGACACAATCAGCCCCAGCATTTT. Its translation: CASSQSFLGHNQPQHF. This rearrangement joins TRBV28 to TRBJ1-5; D possibly corresponds to TRBD1 (6 bases). This CDR3 has 16 amino acids. Trimming shortened V by 5 bases and J by 3 bases, and 17 bases separated the two germline ends. The germline CDR1 and CDR2 sequences are MDHEN and SYDVKM. Looking up the rest from reference TRBV28 and TRBJ1-5 gives the full variable domain: DVKVTQSSRYLVKRTGEKVFLECVQDMDHENMFWYRQDPGLGLRLIYFSYDVKMKEKGDIPEGYSVSREKKERFSLILESASTNQTSMYLCASSQSFLGHNQPQHFGDGTRLSIL.

The genes are TRBV27 and TRBJ1-6, with D maybe TRBD1 (5 bases). Trimming took off 5 bases at V and 4 bases at J, with 15 bases between the two ends. CDR1 and CDR2 from the germline V gene are MNHEY and SMNVEV (reference sequence). The CDR3 runs to 16 residues. The CDR3 DNA sequence: TGTGCCAGCAGTCCACGCGAGGGACTGTATAATTCACCCCTCCACTTT. Protein product: CASSPREGLYNSPLHF.

The chain has TRBV3-1 (or the pseudogene TRBV3-2) and TRBJ2-7; weak D call: TRBD1 (5 bases). This CDR3 is 14 amino acids long. The germline V gene encodes CDR1 LGHDT and CDR2 YNNKEL (reference sequence). V lost 1 base, J lost 2 bases, and 9 bases lay in between. CDR3: CASSQATGPYEQYF. CDR3 coding DNA: TGTGCCAGCAGCCAAGCCACAGGACCCTACGAGCAGTACTTC.

This chain uses TRBV7-9 with TRBJ1-2; TRBD1 might be the D (6 bases). The CDR3 is made up of 15 amino acids. Per germline, CDR1 SEHNR and CDR2 FQNEAQ (reference sequence). With 4 bases removed from V and 2 bases from J, the gap between germline ends came to 14 bases. In DNA, the CDR3 is TGTGCCAGCAGCTCCCGGGGGGGCCGAAACTATGGCTACACCTTC. Translating gives CASSSRGGRNYGYTF.

The chain is built from TRBV6-6 and TRBJ2-5; 7 bases are shared with TRBD2. The germline gives CDR1 MNHNY, CDR2 SVGAGI (reference sequence). The CDR3 loop spans 15 amino acids. V trimming: 9 bases; J trimming: 3 bases; junction bases outside the gene matches: 13. CDR3 coding DNA: TGTGCCAGTTATTCCGGCGGACTAGTTGAAGAGACCCAGTACTTC. Its protein is CASYSGGLVEETQYF.

This clone is classed as medium-sized. The chain has TRBV3-1 (or the pseudogene TRBV3-2) and TRBJ1-4; 8 nucleotides agree with TRBD1. J was trimmed by 10 bases and V by 3 bases; bases with no gene match: 7. CDR1 is LGHDT and CDR2 is YNNKEL in the germline V gene (reference sequence). This CDR3 comprises 14 residues. In DNA form, the CDR3 reads TGTGCCAGCAGCCACCAGGGGGCAGTAGGAAAACTGTTTTTT. As protein: CASSHQGAVGKLFF.

The chain combines TRBV6-5 with TRBJ2-3, with D hard to call. The length of the CDR3 is 15 residues. The V gene lost 2 bases and the J gene lost 3 bases, with 12 bases spanning the gap. Germline CDR1 reads MNHEY; CDR2 reads SVGAGI. The CDR3 DNA reads as TGTGCCAGCAGTTACGCGCGTGACTCGACAGATACGCAGTATTTT. As protein: CASSYARDSTDTQYF.

The rearrangement joins TRBV25-1 to TRBJ2-3; D is unresolved. Germline V gene sequence: CDR1 MGHDK, CDR2 SYGVNS. This CDR3 is built from 12 residues. V was pared by 3 bases and J by 5 bases, with 6 bases between. CDR3 protein: CASSERGDTQYF. DNA of the CDR3: TGTGCCAGCAGTGAGCGAGGAGATACGCAGTATTTT.

This clone was picked up one time. The chain joins TRBV3-1 (or the pseudogene TRBV3-2) to TRBJ1-6; 8 bases map to TRBD1. This CDR3 is 16 amino acids long. Germline CDR1 is LGHDT and CDR2 is YNNKEL (reference sequence). Unmatched junction bases numbered 6, after V lost 5 bases and J lost 3 bases. The CDR3, as DNA: TGTGCCAGCAGCTCGGACAGGGTTTTCTATAATTCACCCCTCCACTTT. Translated, it gives CASSSDRVFYNSPLHF.

The chain has TRBV20-1 and TRBJ1-1; no firm D call. This CDR3 region has 10 residues. Trimming left V 6 bases short and J 7 bases short, with 9 bases between. Germline V gene data show CDR1 as DFQATT and CDR2 as SNEGSKA (reference sequence). DNA of the CDR3: TGCAGTGCCTCAGGTAATGAAGCTTTCTTT. It specifies CSASGNEAFF.

The chain couples TRBV24-1 to TRBJ1-1, with TRBD1 identical over 8 bases. After removal of 4 bases from V and 4 bases from J, the junction contained 4 bases not matched to a gene. This CDR3 region has 14 residues. In germline, CDR1 is KGHDR, CDR2 SFDVKD. In DNA form, the CDR3 reads TGTGCCACCAGTGAAGGACAGGGCGGCACTGAAGCTTTCTTT. This sequence encodes CATSEGQGGTEAFF.

The chain links TRBV11-2 to TRBJ2-1; 10 bases map to TRBD2. Germline V lookup: CDR1 SGHAT, CDR2 FQNNGV. The CDR3 has 15 amino acids. Trimming cost V 3 bases and J 2 bases; bases outside gene matches: 1. The DNA for the CDR3 is TGTGCCAGCAGCTTTAGCGGGGGGACCTACAATGAGCAGTTCTTC. Translated: CASSFSGGTYNEQFF.